This T cell receptor (beta chain) stems from a study of blood T cell repertoires in COVID-19 (TCRdb year 2020). Regarding the complete study: Collaborator samples came from the United States, Italy and Spain and covered acute and convalescent phases of COVID-19. The prospective study material was composed of cDNA or gDNA derived from T cells, B-cell-depleted T cells, or PBMCs. The dataset comprised deeply sampled blood TCRbeta repertoires from subjects exposed to, actively infected with, or recovered from COVID-19. HLA class I and class II types, where available, came from metadata supplied by the sample provider rather than from assay-based typing. The sample metadata nearly always contained a de-identified subject ID, COVID-19 status, age in years and sex. The samples were drawn from the first 160 participants of the ongoing ImmuneRACE study and from over a thousand subjects provided by 6 global collaborators. The repertoires were made available in a free public database intended to serve as a resource for research on the immune response to SARS-CoV-2.

With regard to this clone: Its antigen target is currently unknown. The input lacks base qualities; no much larger clone sits a single base away.

Results and caveats for the whole study, not just this receptor: Clinical and demographic metadata were provided uncurated, with the amount varying by source and participant.

The immunoSEQ Assay, a bias-controlled multiplex PCR, was used to amplify TCRbeta CDR3 regions from genomic DNA. In the paper's pipeline: The number of nucleated cells in each sample was estimated from the amplification of reference gene primers within the assay. To quantify the absolute abundance of each unique TCRbeta CDR3 rearrangement, sequence reads were collapsed and filtered. For each sample, productive Simpson clonality was calculated by taking the square root of Simpson's diversity index across productive rearrangements. The clones in this table, taken by TCRdb from immuneACCESS, are in-frame only. Not every clone is retained; where verified, under half of the shortfall comes from an unresolved V gene, and the cause of the rest is unknown. V and J calls and clone size follow that table, whereas D and trimming were derived from the DNA. The table for this sample lists approximately 150,000 clones; roughly nine tenths of them were counted only once. The ten most abundant clones make up under 4.5% of the sample.

Whole blood was collected in K2EDTA tubes by collaborating institutions according to the institutions' own protocols. For TCRbeta analysis, collaborator samples were shipped as frozen whole blood, as isolated PBMCs, or as DNA extracted from either sample type. Cut back by 4 bases and 5 bases, the V and J ends lie 23 bases apart. Taken from cysteine to phenylalanine, the CDR3 has 17 residues. The DNA shown is the 51-base CDR3, in frame from base 1. Taken from the germline V gene, the CDR1 and CDR2 loops are SGDLS and YYNGEE. This receptor was obtained from a woman aged 70-85 years with acute or convalescent COVID-19. The V and J segments used are TRBV9 and TRBJ2-3; tentative D gene TRBD2, with 6 bases matching. The sequenced sample was peripheral blood. This receptor has the CDR3 CASSSPTLGGVRDTQYF. The nucleotide sequence reads TGTGCCAGCAGCTCCCCCACACTCGGAGGGGTTCGAGATACGCAGTATTTT.